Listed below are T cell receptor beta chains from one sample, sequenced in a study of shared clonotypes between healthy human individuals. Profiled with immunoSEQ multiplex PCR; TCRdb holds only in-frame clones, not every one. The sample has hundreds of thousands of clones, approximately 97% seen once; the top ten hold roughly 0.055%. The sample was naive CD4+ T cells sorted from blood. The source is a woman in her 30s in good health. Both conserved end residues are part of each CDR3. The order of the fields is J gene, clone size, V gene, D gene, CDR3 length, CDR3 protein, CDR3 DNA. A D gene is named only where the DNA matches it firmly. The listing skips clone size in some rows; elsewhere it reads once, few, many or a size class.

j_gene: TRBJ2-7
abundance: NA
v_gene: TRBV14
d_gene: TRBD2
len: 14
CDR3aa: CASSQTSGEPQQYF
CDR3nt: TGTGCCAGCAGCCAAACTAGCGGGGAGCCTCAGCAGTACTTC

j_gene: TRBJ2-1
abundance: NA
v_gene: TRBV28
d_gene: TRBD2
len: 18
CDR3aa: CASSLVGLAGWSDNEQFF
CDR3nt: TGTGCCAGCAGTTTAGTGGGACTAGCGGGATGGTCGGACAATGAGCAGTTCTTC

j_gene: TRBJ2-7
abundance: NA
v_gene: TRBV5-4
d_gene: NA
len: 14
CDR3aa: CASSLWASGYEQYF
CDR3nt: TGTGCCAGCAGCTTGTGGGCTAGTGGCTACGAGCAGTACTTC

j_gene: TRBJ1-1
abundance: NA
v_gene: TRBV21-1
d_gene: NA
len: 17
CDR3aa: CASSDNTGCVWNTEAFF
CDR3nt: TGTGCCAGCAGCGATAACACAGGGTGCGTTTGGAACACTGAAGCTTTCTTT

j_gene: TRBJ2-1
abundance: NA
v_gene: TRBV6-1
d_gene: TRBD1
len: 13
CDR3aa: CAITGQVHNEQFF
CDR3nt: TGTGCCATAACGGGACAGGTCCACAATGAGCAGTTCTTC

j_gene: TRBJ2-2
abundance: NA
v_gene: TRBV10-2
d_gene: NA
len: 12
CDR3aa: CASRWEAGELFF
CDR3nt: TGCGCCAGCAGATGGGAGGCCGGGGAGCTGTTTTTT

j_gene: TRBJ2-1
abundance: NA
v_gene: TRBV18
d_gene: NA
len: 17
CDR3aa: CASFTTSHGSSYNEQFF
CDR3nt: TGTGCCAGCTTCACCACGTCACACGGGAGCTCCTACAATGAGCAGTTCTTC

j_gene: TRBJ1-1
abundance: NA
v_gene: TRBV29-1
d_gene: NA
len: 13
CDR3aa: CSVEGAERTEAFF
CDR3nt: TGCAGCGTTGAAGGGGCGGAAAGGACTGAAGCTTTCTTT

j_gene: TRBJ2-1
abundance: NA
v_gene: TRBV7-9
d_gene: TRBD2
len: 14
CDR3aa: CASSGLAGHNEQFF
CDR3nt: TGTGCCAGCAGCGGACTAGCGGGACACAATGAGCAGTTCTTC

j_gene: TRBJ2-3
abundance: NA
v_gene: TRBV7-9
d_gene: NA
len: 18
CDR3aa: CASSLGGPLAARTDTQYF
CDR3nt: TGTGCCAGCAGCTTAGGGGGTCCTTTAGCGGCCAGGACAGATACGCAGTATTTT

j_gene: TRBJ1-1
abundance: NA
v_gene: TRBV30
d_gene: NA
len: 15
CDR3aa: CAWKGRHGVNTEAFF
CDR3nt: TGTGCCTGGAAGGGACGCCATGGGGTGAACACTGAAGCTTTCTTT

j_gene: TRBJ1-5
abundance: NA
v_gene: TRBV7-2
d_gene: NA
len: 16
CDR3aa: CASSLGRGRGNQPQHF
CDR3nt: TGTGCCAGCAGCTTAGGCCGGGGGCGAGGTAATCAGCCCCAGCATTTT

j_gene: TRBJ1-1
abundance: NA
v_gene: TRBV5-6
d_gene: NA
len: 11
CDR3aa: CASSLNTEAFF
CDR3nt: TGTGCCAGCAGCTTGAACACTGAAGCTTTCTTT

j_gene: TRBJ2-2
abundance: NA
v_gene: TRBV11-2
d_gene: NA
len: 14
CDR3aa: CASSLALYTGELFF
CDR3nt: TGTGCCAGCAGCTTAGCTTTGTACACCGGGGAGCTGTTTTTT

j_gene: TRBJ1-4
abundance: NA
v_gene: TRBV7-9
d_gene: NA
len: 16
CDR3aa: CASSQRGDSTNEKLFF
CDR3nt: TGTGCCAGCAGCCAGAGGGGGGATTCAACTAATGAAAAACTGTTTTTT

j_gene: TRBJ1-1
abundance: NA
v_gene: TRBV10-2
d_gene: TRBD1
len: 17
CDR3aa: CASSDLGTGGPGTEAFF
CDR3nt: TGCGCCAGCAGTGACCTCGGGACAGGGGGCCCGGGCACTGAAGCTTTCTTT

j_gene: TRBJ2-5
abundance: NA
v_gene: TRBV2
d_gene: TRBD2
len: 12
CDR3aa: CASPGGEETQYF
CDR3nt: TGTGCCAGCCCTGGGGGGGAAGAGACCCAGTACTTC

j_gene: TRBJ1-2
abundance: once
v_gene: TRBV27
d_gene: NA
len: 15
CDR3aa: CASSFGHSANYGYTF
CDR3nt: TGTGCCAGCAGCTTTGGACACTCAGCTAACTATGGCTACACCTTC

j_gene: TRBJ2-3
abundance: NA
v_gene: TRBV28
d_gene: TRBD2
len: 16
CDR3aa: CASTMTSGRPGYTQYF
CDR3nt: TGTGCCAGCACCATGACTAGCGGGAGGCCGGGGTATACGCAGTATTTT

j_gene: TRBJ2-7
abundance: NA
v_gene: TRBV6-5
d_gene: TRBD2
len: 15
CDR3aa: CASSYSGAGIYEQYF
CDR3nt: TGTGCCAGCAGTTACTCAGGAGCGGGAATCTACGAGCAGTACTTC

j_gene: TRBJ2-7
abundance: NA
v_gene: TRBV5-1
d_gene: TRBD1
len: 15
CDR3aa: CASSHGTGVGYEQYF
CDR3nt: TGCGCCAGCAGTCACGGGACAGGGGTGGGATACGAGCAGTACTTC

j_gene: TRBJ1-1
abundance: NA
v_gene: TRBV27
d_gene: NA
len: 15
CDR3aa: CASSLSPGMNTEAFF
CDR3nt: TGTGCCAGCAGTTTATCTCCAGGGATGAACACTGAAGCTTTCTTT

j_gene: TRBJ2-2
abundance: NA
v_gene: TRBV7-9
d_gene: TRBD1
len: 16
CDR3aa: CASSLGQGDDTGELFF
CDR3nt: TGTGCCAGCAGCTTAGGACAGGGAGACGACACCGGGGAGCTGTTTTTT

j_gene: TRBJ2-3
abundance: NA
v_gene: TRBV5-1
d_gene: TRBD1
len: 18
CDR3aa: CASSLDRGTGISTDTQYF
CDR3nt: TGCGCCAGCAGCTTGGATCGGGGGACAGGTATTAGCACAGATACGCAGTATTTT

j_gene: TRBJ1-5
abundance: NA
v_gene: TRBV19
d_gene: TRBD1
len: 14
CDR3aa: CASLGTGAAQPQHF
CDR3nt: TGTGCCAGTTTGGGGACAGGGGCCGCTCAGCCCCAGCATTTT

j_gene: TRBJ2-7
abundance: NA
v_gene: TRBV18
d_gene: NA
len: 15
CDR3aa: CASSPGPSKPYEQYF
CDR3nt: TGTGCCAGCTCACCCGGGCCTTCCAAGCCCTACGAGCAGTACTTC

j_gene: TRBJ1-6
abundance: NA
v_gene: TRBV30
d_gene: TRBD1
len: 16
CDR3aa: CAWSVAGTGNNSPLHF
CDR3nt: TGTGCCTGGAGTGTAGCCGGGACAGGGAACAATTCACCCCTCCACTTT

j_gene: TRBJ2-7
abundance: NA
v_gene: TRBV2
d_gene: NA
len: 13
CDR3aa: CASSVGGGGEQYF
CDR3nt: TGTGCCAGCAGTGTTGGGGGAGGGGGCGAGCAGTACTTC

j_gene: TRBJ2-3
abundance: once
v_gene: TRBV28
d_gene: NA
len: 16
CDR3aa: CASSLRGAGWADTQYF
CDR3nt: TGTGCCAGCAGCCTAAGGGGGGCGGGGTGGGCAGATACGCAGTATTTT

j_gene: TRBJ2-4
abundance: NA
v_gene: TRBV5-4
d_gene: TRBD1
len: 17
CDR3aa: CASSLGQGAGSKNIQYF
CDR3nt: TGTGCCAGCAGCTTGGGACAGGGGGCGGGGTCCAAAAACATTCAGTACTTC

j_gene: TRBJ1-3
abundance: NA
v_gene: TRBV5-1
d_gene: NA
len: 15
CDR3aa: CASSLGTLSGNTIYF
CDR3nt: TGCGCCAGCAGCTTGGGTACCCTCTCTGGAAACACCATATATTTT

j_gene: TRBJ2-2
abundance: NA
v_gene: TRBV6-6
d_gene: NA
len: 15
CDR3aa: CASSYSTGTTGELFF
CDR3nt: TGTGCCAGCAGTTACTCGACGGGGACCACCGGGGAGCTGTTTTTT

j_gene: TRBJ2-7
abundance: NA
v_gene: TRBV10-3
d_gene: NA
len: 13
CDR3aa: CAISVEGTYEQYF
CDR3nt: TGTGCCATCAGTGTGGAAGGGACCTACGAGCAGTACTTC

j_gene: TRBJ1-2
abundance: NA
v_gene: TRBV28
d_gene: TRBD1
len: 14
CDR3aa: CASSLGQMIGGYTF
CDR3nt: TGTGCCAGCAGTTTGGGACAGATGATCGGTGGCTACACCTTC

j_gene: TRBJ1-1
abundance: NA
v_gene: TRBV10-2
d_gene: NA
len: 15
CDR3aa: CASSEAIRPSTEAFF
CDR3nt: TGCGCCAGCAGTGAGGCGATCCGTCCATCCACTGAAGCTTTCTTT